Listed here are 9 T cell receptor beta chains from one sample, sequenced in a study of regulatory T cells in long-lasting Graves disease. The time point was: newly diagnosed GD, antithyroid drugs for less than 3 months. RNA extracted from PBMCs served as the sequencing template. Construction of TCR beta libraries relied on iRepertoire HTBI primers and on Arm-PCR targeting CDR3 regions. TCRdb reanalysed the multiplex PCR reads using MiXCR and keeps one entry per CDR3 protein. Of 420,000 or so distinct CDR3 sequences in the sample, less than 20% were seen once. These data were likewise used in another study, on T cells in Graves' hyperthyroidism and ophthalmopathy.

The sequenced sample was peripheral blood mononuclear cells (PBMCs), obtained at new diagnosis, from a patient treated with antithyroid drugs. The receptors originated from a woman aged 18 to 35 with Graves disease.

Points on this clonotype: Relative to the germline gene, one junction end is altered; a read error may explain this. The chain carries TRBV7-2 and TRBJ2-5, with D possibly matching TRBD2 (6 bases). The CDR3 runs 17 residues. Germline CDR1 SGHTA, CDR2 FQGNSA. This CDR3 reads CASSQAGRGLPPETQYF. Written as DNA, the CDR3 is TGCGCCAGCAGCCAAGCCGGAAGGGGACTTCCCCCAGAGACCCAGTACTTC.

This clonotype showed up many times. This chain links TRBV11-1 with TRBJ2-5; TRBD2 agrees at 12 bases. CDR3 length equals 16 residues. CDR1 and CDR2 from the germline V gene are SGHAT and FQDESV (reference sequence). V lost 5 bases and J lost 4; bases outside the gene matches: 8. CDR3 loop: CASSTGLAGTGETQYF. CDR3 nucleotide sequence: TGTGCCAGCAGCACAGGACTAGCGGGAACGGGAGAGACCCAGTACTTC.

The table lists this clonotype with many counts. The J gene is TRBJ2-7, the V gene TRBV7-2, with TRBD2 matching 10 bases. The CDR3 is 17 residues long. V dropped 1 base and J dropped 6; count of bases not matched to a gene: 12. Germline CDR1 reads SGHTA; CDR2 reads FQGNSA. DNA of the CDR3: TGTGCCAGCAGCTTAGTTTTCCCGCTAGCGGGAGCTCTCGAGCAGTACTTC. Amino acid sequence: CASSLVFPLAGALEQYF.

Remarks on this clonotype: This clone may be a read error of a much larger clone one base away. The chain links TRBV20-1 to TRBJ2-3; D is uncertain. The CDR3 has 14 residues. Germline values: CDR1 DFQATT, CDR2 SNEGSKA (reference sequence). The CDR3 reads CSARGAEPTATQYF. In DNA form, the CDR3 reads TGCAGTGCTAGAGGGGCGGAGCCCACAGCTACGCAGTATTTT.

This clonotype was seen a few times. The V gene is TRBV5-1, the J gene TRBJ2-7; 7 bases fit TRBD2. The CDR3 length is 16 residues. Trimming at V came to 4 bases and at J to 3 bases, leaving 13 bases not matched to a gene. Germline V gene sequence: CDR1 SGHRS, CDR2 YFSETQ. The CDR3 sequence: CASSPNAGLVGYEQYF. CDR3 in DNA: TGCGCCAGCAGCCCGAACGCAGGACTAGTGGGCTACGAGCAGTACTTC.

The chain has TRBV10-3 and TRBJ2-3; 13 nucleotides line up with TRBD2. Germline values: CDR1 ENHRY, CDR2 SYGVKD. V shed 5 bases and J 2 bases; nucleotides not matched to a gene: 4. CDR3 size: 16 residues. The CDR3 DNA sequence: TGTGCCATCAGTCGGACTAGCGGGGGTCACACAGATACGCAGTATTTT. Its translation is CAISRTSGGHTDTQYF.

At least ten counts were recorded for this clonotype. This chain connects TRBV11-3 to TRBJ2-1, with TRBD2 matching 8 bases. CDR3 length: 13 residues. Germline CDR1 and CDR2: SGHNT and YENEEA. Trimming removed 7 bases from V and 7 bases from J; junction bases left unmatched: 6. The CDR3 sequence: CASTGTRGNEQFF. The CDR3 nucleotides read TGTGCCAGCACCGGGACTAGGGGGAATGAGCAGTTCTTC.

As concerns this clonotype: A read error may explain this, as a much larger clone is one base away. This chain uses TRBV6-2 or TRBV6-3 with TRBJ2-6, with TRBD1 matching 7 bases. Germline assignment: CDR1 MNHEY and CDR2 SVGEGT. This CDR3 has 17 amino acids. CDR3 in amino acids: CASIAGQATSGANVLAF. CDR3 in DNA: TGTGCCAGCATTGCCGGACAGGCTACCTCTGGGGCCAACGTCCTGGCTTTC.

The rearrangement joins TRBV10-3 to TRBJ1-1; no reliable D call. V was shortened by 7 bases and J by 1 base, with 16 bases between the two germline ends. The CDR3 sequence is 15 residues long. Germline loops: CDR1 ENHRY, CDR2 SYGVKD. The CDR3 spells CAINQRADKNTEAFF. The CDR3 DNA is TGTGCCATCAACCAAAGGGCAGACAAGAACACTGAAGCTTTCTTT.